Shown below are 22 T cell receptor beta chains from a single sample sequenced in a study of patients and donors after allogeneic stem cell transplantation. TCRdb called the RT-PCR reads again in MiXCR, with one record for every CDR3 protein. This sample carries approximately 430,000 distinct CDR3 sequences, around 15% of them seen once, and the ten largest clones take over 6%. The sequenced sample was blood, either unsorted or a sorted T cell fraction (not recorded which). These receptor sequences come from a human donor who was either an allogeneic HSCT recipient or a stem cell or donor lymphocyte infusion donor (not recorded which). It is not recorded whose cells these are; they may come from a transplant donor.

V and J are TRBV15 and TRBJ2-5; tentatively, D is TRBD1 (6 bases). Trimming pared 4 bases from V and 2 bases from J, leaving 8 bases between. CDR1 LNHNV and CDR2 YYDKDF come from the germline V gene (reference sequence). This CDR3 contains 13 residues. CDR3 DNA sequence: TGTGCCACCAGCAATAGGGGGCAAGAGACCCAGTACTTC. Translating it yields CATSNRGQETQYF. The full variable domain, completed using reference TRBV15 and TRBJ2-5, is DAMVIQNPRYQVTQFGKPVTLSCSQTLNHNVMYWYQQKSSQAPKLLFHYYDKDFNNEADTPDNFQSRRPNTSFCFLDIRSPGLGDTAMYLCATSNRGQETQYFGPGTRLLVL.

V and J are TRBV27 and TRBJ2-2; D is possibly TRBD2 (6 bases). Trimming cost V 6 bases and J 1 base, with 15 bases left between them. There are 16 residues in the CDR3. The V gene's germline CDR1 is MNHEY and CDR2 SMNVEV (reference sequence). CDR3 DNA: TGTGCCAGCAGCCCCCGGTTGCGGGGGAACACCGGGGAGCTGTTTTTT. The encoded protein is CASSPRLRGNTGELFF.

V and J are TRBV2 and TRBJ1-5; D remains ambiguous. This CDR3 is built from 15 residues. The V end lost 1 base, the J end lost 3 bases, and 10 bases lay between the germline ends. CDR1 and CDR2 from the germline V gene are SNHLY and FYNNEI. CDR3 in amino acids: CASSEGQVNNQPQHF. The CDR3 DNA sequence: TGTGCCAGCAGTGAAGGGCAGGTAAACAATCAGCCCCAGCATTTT.

This clonotype was counted only a few times. CDR3 sequence: CASSRGPGPGELFF. The CDR3 region has the DNA TGTGCCAGCAGCCGGGGACCAGGACCCGGGGAGCTGTTTTTT. The gene calls are TRBV6-1 and TRBJ2-2, with D perhaps given as TRBD1 or TRBD2 (5 bases each). Trimming cost V 6 bases and J 6 bases, with 14 bases left between them. This CDR3 is built from 14 residues. Per the germline V gene, CDR1 is MNHNS and CDR2 is SASEGT.

The rearrangement links TRBV9 to TRBJ1-6; 11 bases line up with TRBD1. Germline assignment: CDR1 SGDLS and CDR2 YYNGEE. The CDR3 is 15 residues long. After removal of 4 bases from V and 9 bases from J, the junction contained 6 bases not matched to a gene. The CDR3 reads CASSTRDRGTSPLHF. As DNA, the CDR3 is TGTGCCAGCAGCACCCGGGACAGGGGGACTTCACCCCTCCACTTT.

This clonotype was picked up many times. The chain links TRBV9 to TRBJ2-2, with D unresolved. CDR3 size: 14 residues. Germline V CDR1 and CDR2: SGDLS, YYNGEE. Deletions cut 3 bases from V and 7 bases from J, with 13 bases between. The CDR3 DNA is TGTGCCAGCAGCGCGGTAGCCAGGCGCGGGGAGCTGTTTTTT. This translates into CASSAVARRGELFF.

The chain combines TRBV29-1 with TRBJ2-1; 9 nucleotides agree with TRBD1. The CDR3 runs 16 residues. Per germline, CDR1 SQVTM and CDR2 ANQGSEA. Trimming took 1 base from V and 8 from J; bases not matched to a gene: 12. The CDR3 spells CSVEGEGDRVGYEQFF. DNA for the CDR3: TGCAGCGTTGAAGGAGAGGGGGACAGGGTAGGGTATGAGCAGTTCTTC.

This sequence joins TRBV20-1 and TRBJ2-1, with 8 nucleotides matching TRBD1. The V and J ends lost 0 bases and 1 base, in that order; junction bases with no gene match: 5. Germline CDR1 is DFQATT and CDR2 is SNEGSKA (reference sequence). The CDR3 contains 16 residues. The CDR3 bases are TGCAGTGCTAGAGATTGGGGGGACAGGTCCTACAATGAGCAGTTCTTC. Translated, it gives CSARDWGDRSYNEQFF.

This clonotype was seen only once. Written as DNA, the CDR3 is TGTGCCAGCAGCTCGCCCCGACAGGGAGGGGGTACGCAGTATTTT. This sequence encodes CASSSPRQGGGTQYF. The chain carries TRBV7-8 and TRBJ2-3; D might be TRBD1 or TRBD2, each matching 7 bases. Between the trimmed V and J ends, which lost 4 bases and 8 bases, there was a span of 19 bases. Per germline, CDR1 SGHVS and CDR2 FQNEAQ. The CDR3 loop spans 15 amino acids.

In its sample, this clonotype was seen many times. The chain carries TRBV4-1 and TRBJ2-2; D is possibly TRBD2 (5 bases). This CDR3 has 16 residues. In germline, CDR1 is MGHRA, CDR2 YSYEKL. V was trimmed by 4 bases and J by 1 base, leaving 13 bases between them. The CDR3 spells CASSPHSTRNTGELFF. DNA for the CDR3: TGCGCCAGCAGCCCACATTCTACTAGGAACACCGGGGAGCTGTTTTTT.

This CDR3 is CASSVGLAGGNYEQYF. CDR3 coding DNA: TGCGCCAGCAGCGTGGGACTAGCGGGAGGGAACTACGAGCAGTACTTC. The V gene is TRBV5-1, the J gene TRBJ2-7; 16 bases are a match to TRBD2. The J segment lost 3 bases and the V segment lost 4 bases, leaving 4 bases of the junction unmatched. The germline V gene has CDR1 SGHRS and CDR2 YFSETQ. The CDR3 covers 16 residues.

V is TRBV7-9 and J is TRBJ1-6; TRBD1 aligns across 9 bases. The CDR3 is made up of 16 amino acids. V lost 5 bases and J lost 7; bases outside the gene matches: 9. Germline V gene sequence: CDR1 SEHNR, CDR2 FQNEAQ (reference sequence). This CDR3 reads CASSRRTTGGNSPLHF. Here the CDR3 DNA reads TGTGCCAGCAGCCGACGGACGACAGGGGGAAATTCACCCCTCCACTTT.

This clonotype has at least ten counts. The chain uses TRBV5-6 and TRBJ2-6; no firm D call. Trimming stripped 5 bases from V and 2 bases from J, with 2 bases between. CDR3 size: 12 residues. Germline V gene sequence: CDR1 SGHDT, CDR2 YYEEEE. This CDR3 is CASSPGANVLTF. The CDR3 nucleotides read TGTGCCAGCAGTCCTGGGGCCAACGTCCTGACTTTC.

The rearrangement links TRBV6-5 to TRBJ2-1; perhaps TRBD1 as D (6 bases). V shed 2 bases and J shed 1 base, with 9 bases lying between them. CDR3 size: 15 residues. Germline lookup yields CDR1 MNHEY and CDR2 SVGAGI. DNA for the CDR3: TGTGCCAGCAGTTACCGACAGGCGTCCTACAATGAGCAGTTCTTC. It encodes CASSYRQASYNEQFF.

This clonotype turned up a few times. The chain combines TRBV30 with TRBJ2-7; 7 bases fit TRBD2. CDR1 is GTSNPN, CDR2 SVGIG, per germline (reference sequence). This CDR3 is built from 15 residues. Trimming removed 2 bases from V and 2 bases from J; junction bases left unmatched: 9. In DNA, the CDR3 is TGTGCCTGGAGTAGAGGCGGGAGCGATGCCTACGAGCAGTACTTC. It encodes CAWSRGGSDAYEQYF.

In its sample, this clonotype was seen a few times. The J gene is TRBJ1-1, the V gene TRBV29-1; D perhaps matches TRBD1 (6 bases). V lost 6 bases and J 0 bases, leaving 11 bases between the germline ends. Germline CDR1 is SQVTM and CDR2 is ANQGSEA. The CDR3 consists of 13 residues. The CDR3 DNA reads as TGCAGCGTCAACAGGGTCATGAACACTGAAGCTTTCTTT. The encoded protein is CSVNRVMNTEAFF. Complete variable domain (other parts from reference TRBV29-1 and TRBJ1-1): SAVISQKPSRDICQRGTSLTIQCQVDSQVTMMFWYRQQPGQSLTLIATANQGSEATYESGFVIDKFPISRPNLTFSTLTVSNMSPEDSSIYLCSVNRVMNTEAFFGQGTRLTVV.

The CDR3 sequence: CASSPGRNSPLHF. Here the CDR3 DNA reads TGTGCCAGCAGCCCAGGGCGGAATTCACCCCTCCACTTT. The chain uses TRBV11-3 and TRBJ1-6, with a weak D call TRBD1 (5 bases). V was shortened by 5 bases and J by 7 bases, with 9 bases between the two germline ends. This CDR3 region has 13 residues. The germline CDR1 and CDR2 sequences are SGHNT and YENEEA.

This clonotype has a handful of counts. The chain uses TRBV20-1 and TRBJ1-2; 8 bases align to TRBD1. Trimming removed 3 bases from V and 4 bases from J; junction bases left unmatched: 10. Per the germline V gene, CDR1 is DFQATT and CDR2 is SNEGSKA (reference sequence). The CDR3 totals 15 residues. CDR3 nucleotide sequence: TGCAGTGCTAGTTTCGGGACAGGACTTACCTATGGCTACACCTTC. This gives the protein CSASFGTGLTYGYTF.

The DNA of the CDR3 is TGCAGTGCTAGAGTGGGGCTAGCAACCGAGCAGTACTTC. Translated: CSARVGLATEQYF. V gene TRBV20-1 combines with J gene TRBJ2-7; possibly TRBD1 or TRBD2 for D (5 bases each). This CDR3 contains 13 residues. Deletions cut 1 base from V and 6 bases from J, with 13 bases between. Germline values: CDR1 DFQATT, CDR2 SNEGSKA (reference sequence).

The CDR3 reads CASSIDKGRAFF. The CDR3 nucleotides read TGTGCCAGTAGTATAGATAAGGGGAGAGCTTTCTTT. The chain recombines TRBV19 with TRBJ1-1, with a weak D call TRBD1 (5 bases). Germline CDR1 LNHDA, CDR2 SQIVND (reference sequence). The germline V and J ends were trimmed by 0 bases and 10 bases, with 9 bases remaining between them. The CDR3 extends over 12 amino acids.

This chain links TRBV4-3 with TRBJ2-5; 13 bases agree with TRBD2. The germline CDR1 and CDR2 sequences are LGHNA and YSLEER. The junction had 7 bases not matched to a gene; V was cut back by 1 base and J by 5 bases. This CDR3 comprises 17 residues. The CDR3 sequence is CASSQGELAGGHETQYF. Written as DNA, the CDR3 is TGCGCCAGCAGCCAAGGAGAACTAGCGGGGGGGCACGAGACCCAGTACTTC.

This clonotype was observed a few times. J is TRBJ2-2 and V is TRBV12-5, with a weak D call TRBD1 (6 bases). The length of the CDR3 is 15 residues. CDR1 and CDR2 (germline): LGHNT, FRNRAP. Trimming removed 7 bases from V and 4 bases from J, with 16 bases in between. This chain's CDR3 is CASARNREATGELFF. Written as DNA, the CDR3 is TGTGCTAGTGCCCGAAACAGGGAAGCCACCGGGGAGCTGTTTTTT.